This paragraph covers one T cell receptor (beta chain) sequence. The source of the sample is a study of blood T cell repertoires in COVID-19. Study-wide background: COVID-19 samples, acute and convalescent, were from the United States, Italy and Spain.

Only in-frame clones appear in the TCRdb table, and some are missing; sequencing was by immunoSEQ multiplex PCR. The sample contains around 250,000 clones, around 90% of which appear only once. There are 13 residues in the CDR3. Per germline, CDR1 SGDLS and CDR2 YYNGEE. Trimming shortened V by 3 bases and J by 4 bases, and 8 bases separated the two germline ends. Participant age was roughly 18 to 90 years, and participants resided in fewer than 30 US areas. Allocation to cohorts depended on clinical history reported by the participants. The chain employs TRBV9 and TRBJ2-1; maybe TRBD1 (5 bases). The sequencing input was PBMCs or T cells enriched from blood (not recorded which). The sequence came from a woman aged 50 to 60 who had recovered from COVID-19. CDR3 residues: CASSAGHYNEQFF. The CDR3 nucleotides read TGTGCCAGCAGCGCCGGACATTACAATGAGCAGTTCTTC.